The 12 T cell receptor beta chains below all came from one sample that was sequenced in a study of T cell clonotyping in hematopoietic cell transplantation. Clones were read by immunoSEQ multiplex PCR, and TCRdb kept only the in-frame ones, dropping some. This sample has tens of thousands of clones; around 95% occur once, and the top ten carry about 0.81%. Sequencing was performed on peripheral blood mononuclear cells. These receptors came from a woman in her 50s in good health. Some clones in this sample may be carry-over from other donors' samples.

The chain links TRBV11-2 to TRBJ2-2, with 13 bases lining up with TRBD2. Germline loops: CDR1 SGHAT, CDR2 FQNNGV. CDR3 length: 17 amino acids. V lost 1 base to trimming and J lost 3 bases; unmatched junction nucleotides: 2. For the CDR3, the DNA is TGTGCCAGCAGCTTAGGGACTAGCGGGGGTTACACCGGGGAGCTGTTTTTT. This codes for CASSLGTSGGYTGELFF.

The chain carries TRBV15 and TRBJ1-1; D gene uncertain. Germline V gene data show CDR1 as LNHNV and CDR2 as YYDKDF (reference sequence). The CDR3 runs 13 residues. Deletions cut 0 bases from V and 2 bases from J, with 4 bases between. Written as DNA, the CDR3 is TGTGCCACCAGCAGAGATACTAACACTGAAGCTTTCTTT. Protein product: CATSRDTNTEAFF.

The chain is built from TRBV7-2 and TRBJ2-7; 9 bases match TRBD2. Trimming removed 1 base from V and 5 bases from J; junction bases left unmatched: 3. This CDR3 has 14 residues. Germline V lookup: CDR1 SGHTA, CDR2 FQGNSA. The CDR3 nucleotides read TGTGCCAGCAGCTTAGTGCGGGGGGGAAACGAGCAGTACTTC. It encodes CASSLVRGGNEQYF.

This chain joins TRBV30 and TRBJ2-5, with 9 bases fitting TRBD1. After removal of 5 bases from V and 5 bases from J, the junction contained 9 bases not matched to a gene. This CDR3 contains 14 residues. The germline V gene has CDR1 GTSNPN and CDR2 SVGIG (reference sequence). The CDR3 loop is CAWEGTGKQETQYF. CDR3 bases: TGTGCCTGGGAAGGGACAGGGAAACAGGAGACCCAGTACTTC. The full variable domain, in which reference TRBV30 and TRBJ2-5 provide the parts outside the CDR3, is SQTIHQWPATLVQPVGSPLSLECTVEGTSNPNLYWYRQAAGRGLQLLFYSVGIGQISSEVPQNLSASRPQDRQFILSSKKLLLSDSGFYLCAWEGTGKQETQYFGPGTRLLVL.

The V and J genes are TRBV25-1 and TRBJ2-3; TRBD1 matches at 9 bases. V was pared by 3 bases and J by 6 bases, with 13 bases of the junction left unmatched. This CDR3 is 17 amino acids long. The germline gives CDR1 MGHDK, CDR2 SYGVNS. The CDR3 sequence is CASSETRGQGAGDTQYF. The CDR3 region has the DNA TGTGCCAGCAGTGAGACCCGGGGACAGGGTGCTGGCGATACGCAGTATTTT.

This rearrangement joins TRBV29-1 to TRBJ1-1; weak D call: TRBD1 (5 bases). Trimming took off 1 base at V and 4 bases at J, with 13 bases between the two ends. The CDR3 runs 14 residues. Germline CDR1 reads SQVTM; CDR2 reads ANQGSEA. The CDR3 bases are TGCAGCGTTGAAGGGGGGACTGGGGCCACTGAAGCTTTCTTT. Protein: CSVEGGTGATEAFF.

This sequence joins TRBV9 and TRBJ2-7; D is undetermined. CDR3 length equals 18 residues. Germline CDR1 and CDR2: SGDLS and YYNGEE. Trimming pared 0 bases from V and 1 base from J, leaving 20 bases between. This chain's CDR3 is CASSVVRSGDGVSYEQYF. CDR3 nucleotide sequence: TGTGCCAGCAGCGTAGTTAGGAGTGGCGACGGCGTTTCCTACGAGCAGTACTTC.

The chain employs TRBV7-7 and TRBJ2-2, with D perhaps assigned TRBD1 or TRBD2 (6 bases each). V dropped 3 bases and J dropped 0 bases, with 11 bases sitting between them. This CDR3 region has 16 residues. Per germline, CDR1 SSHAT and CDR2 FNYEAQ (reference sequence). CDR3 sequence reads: CASSFLGGSNTGELFF. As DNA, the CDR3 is TGTGCCAGCAGCTTTCTGGGGGGCTCGAACACCGGGGAGCTGTTTTTT.

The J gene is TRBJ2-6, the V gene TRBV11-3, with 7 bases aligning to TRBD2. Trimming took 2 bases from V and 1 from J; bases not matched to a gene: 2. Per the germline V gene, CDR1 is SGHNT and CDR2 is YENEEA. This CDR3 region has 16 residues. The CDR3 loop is CASSLPGGSGANVLTF. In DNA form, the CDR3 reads TGTGCCAGCAGCTTACCCGGGGGGTCTGGGGCCAACGTCCTGACTTTC. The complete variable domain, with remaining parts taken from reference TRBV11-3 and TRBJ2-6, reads EAGVVQSPRYKIIEKKQPVAFWCNPISGHNTLYWYLQNLGQGPELLIRYENEEAVDDSQLPKDRFSAERLKGVDSTLKIQPAELGDSAVYLCASSLPGGSGANVLTFGAGSRLTVL.

The CDR3 bases are TGCGCCAGCAGCCTAACGCAGGGCGTCGGGGAGCTGTTTTTT. Translated, it gives CASSLTQGVGELFF. The gene calls are TRBV5-1 and TRBJ2-2; the D gene is possibly TRBD1 (5 bases). This CDR3 contains 14 residues. The V gene's germline CDR1 is SGHRS and CDR2 YFSETQ. Trimming removed 4 bases from V and 7 bases from J, with 14 bases in between. The full variable domain, in which reference TRBV5-1 and TRBJ2-2 provide the parts outside the CDR3, is KAGVTQTPRYLIKTRGQQVTLSCSPISGHRSVSWYQQTPGQGLQFLFEYFSETQRNKGNFPGRFSGRQFSNSRSEMNVSTLELGDSALYLCASSLTQGVGELFFGEGSRLTVL.

DNA of the CDR3: TGTGCCAGCAGCTTGGAGGGCGACCGCTCCGGCTACACCTTC. It codes for CASSLEGDRSGYTF. The J gene is TRBJ1-2, the V gene TRBV5-5; D gene unclear. The germline gives CDR1 SGHKS, CDR2 YYEKEE (reference sequence). The CDR3 is made up of 14 amino acids. V lost 0 bases and J 8 bases, leaving 14 bases between the germline ends.

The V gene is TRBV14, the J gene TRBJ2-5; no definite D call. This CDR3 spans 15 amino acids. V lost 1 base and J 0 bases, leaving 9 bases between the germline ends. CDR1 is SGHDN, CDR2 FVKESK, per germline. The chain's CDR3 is CASSQGEEYQETQYF. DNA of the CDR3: TGTGCCAGCAGCCAAGGAGAGGAGTACCAAGAGACCCAGTACTTC.